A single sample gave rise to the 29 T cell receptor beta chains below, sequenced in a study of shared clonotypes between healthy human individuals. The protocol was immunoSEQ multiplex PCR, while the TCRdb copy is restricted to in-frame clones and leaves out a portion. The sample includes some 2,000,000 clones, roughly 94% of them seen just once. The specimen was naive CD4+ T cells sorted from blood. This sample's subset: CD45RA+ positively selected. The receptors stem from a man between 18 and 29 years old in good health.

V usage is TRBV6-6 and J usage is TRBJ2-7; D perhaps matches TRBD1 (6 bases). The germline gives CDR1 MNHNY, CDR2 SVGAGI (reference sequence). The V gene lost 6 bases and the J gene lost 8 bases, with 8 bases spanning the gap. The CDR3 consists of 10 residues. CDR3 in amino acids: CASRQGKQYF. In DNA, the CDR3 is TGTGCCAGCAGGCAGGGGAAGCAGTACTTC.

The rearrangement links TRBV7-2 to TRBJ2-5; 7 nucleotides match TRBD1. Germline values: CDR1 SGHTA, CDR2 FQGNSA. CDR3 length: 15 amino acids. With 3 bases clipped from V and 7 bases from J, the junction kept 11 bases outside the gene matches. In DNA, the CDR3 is TGTGCCAGCAGCTTGGGACCCGACAGGGATGCGACCCAGTACTTC. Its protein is CASSLGPDRDATQYF.

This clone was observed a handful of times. The CDR3 loop is CASSPQGLNSPLHF. CDR3 DNA sequence: TGTGCCAGCAGTCCACAGGGTTTGAATTCACCCCTCCACTTT. The chain uses TRBV27 and TRBJ1-6, with D possibly matching TRBD1 (6 bases). The CDR3 is made up of 14 amino acids. Germline assignment: CDR1 MNHEY and CDR2 SMNVEV (reference sequence). Trimming pared 5 bases from V and 7 bases from J, leaving 12 bases between.

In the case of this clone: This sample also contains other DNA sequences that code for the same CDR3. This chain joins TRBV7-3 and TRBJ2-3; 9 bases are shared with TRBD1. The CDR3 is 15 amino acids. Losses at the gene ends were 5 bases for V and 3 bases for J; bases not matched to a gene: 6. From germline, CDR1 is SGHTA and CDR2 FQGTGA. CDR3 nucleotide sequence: TGTGCCAGCAGCCTACAGGGGGCGGGGACAGATACGCAGTATTTT. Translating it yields CASSLQGAGTDTQYF.

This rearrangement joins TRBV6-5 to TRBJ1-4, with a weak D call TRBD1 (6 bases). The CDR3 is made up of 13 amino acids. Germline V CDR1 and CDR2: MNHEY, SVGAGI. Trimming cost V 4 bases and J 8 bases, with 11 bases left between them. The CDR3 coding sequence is TGTGCCAGCAGTTCCTCAACAGGGGAAAAACTGTTTTTT. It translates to CASSSSTGEKLFF.

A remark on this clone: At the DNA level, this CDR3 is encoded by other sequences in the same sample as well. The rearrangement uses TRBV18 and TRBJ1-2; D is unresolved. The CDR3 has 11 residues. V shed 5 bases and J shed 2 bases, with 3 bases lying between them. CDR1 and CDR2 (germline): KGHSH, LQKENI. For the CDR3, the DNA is TGTGCCAGCTCAGAAAACTATGGCTACACCTTC. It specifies CASSENYGYTF.

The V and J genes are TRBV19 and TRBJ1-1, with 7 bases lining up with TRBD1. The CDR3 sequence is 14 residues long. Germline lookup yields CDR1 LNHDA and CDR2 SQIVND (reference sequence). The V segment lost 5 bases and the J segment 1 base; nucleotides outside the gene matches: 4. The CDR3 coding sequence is TGTGCCAGTAGTCCGGACAGGTCGAACACTGAAGCTTTCTTT. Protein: CASSPDRSNTEAFF.

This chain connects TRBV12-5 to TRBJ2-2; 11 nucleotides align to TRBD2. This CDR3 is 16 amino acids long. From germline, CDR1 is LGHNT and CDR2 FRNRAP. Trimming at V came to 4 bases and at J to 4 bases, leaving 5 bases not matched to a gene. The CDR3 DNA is TGTGCTAGTGGTTGGGTGACTAGCGGGGCCACCGGGGAGCTGTTTTTT. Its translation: CASGWVTSGATGELFF. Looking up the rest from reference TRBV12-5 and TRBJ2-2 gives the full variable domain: DARVTQTPRHKVTEMGQEVTMRCQPILGHNTVFWYRQTMMQGLELLAYFRNRAPLDDSGMPKDRFSAEMPDATLATLKIQPSEPRDSAVYFCASGWVTSGATGELFFGEGSRLTVL.

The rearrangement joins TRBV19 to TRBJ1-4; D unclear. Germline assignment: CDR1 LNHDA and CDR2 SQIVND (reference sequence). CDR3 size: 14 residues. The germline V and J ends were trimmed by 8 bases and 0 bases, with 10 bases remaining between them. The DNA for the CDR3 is TGTGCCAGTGGGTGGACGTCAACTAATGAAAAACTGTTTTTT. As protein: CASGWTSTNEKLFF. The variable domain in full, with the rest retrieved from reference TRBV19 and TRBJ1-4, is DGGITQSPKYLFRKEGQNVTLSCEQNLNHDAMYWYRQDPGQGLRLIYYSQIVNDFQKGDIAEGYSVSREKKESFPLTVTSAQKNPTAFYLCASGWTSTNEKLFFGSGTQLSVL.

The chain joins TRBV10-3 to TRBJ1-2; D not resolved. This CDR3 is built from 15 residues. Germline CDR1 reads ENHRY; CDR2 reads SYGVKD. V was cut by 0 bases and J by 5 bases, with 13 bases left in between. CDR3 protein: CAISESGVRGYGYTF. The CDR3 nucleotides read TGTGCCATCAGTGAGTCGGGTGTTCGAGGGTATGGCTACACCTTC.

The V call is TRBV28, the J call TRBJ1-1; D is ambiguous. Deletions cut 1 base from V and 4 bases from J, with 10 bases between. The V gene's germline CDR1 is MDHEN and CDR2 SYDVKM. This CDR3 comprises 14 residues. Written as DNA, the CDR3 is TGTGCCAGCAGTTTATACCTTACGGGCACTGAAGCTTTCTTT. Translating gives CASSLYLTGTEAFF.

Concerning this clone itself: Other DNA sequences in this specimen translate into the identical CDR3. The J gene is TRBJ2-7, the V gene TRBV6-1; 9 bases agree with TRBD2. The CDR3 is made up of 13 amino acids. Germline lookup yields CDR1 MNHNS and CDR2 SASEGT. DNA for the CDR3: TGTGCTTCGTCCCTAGCGGGGTACTACGAGCAGTACTTC. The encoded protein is CASSLAGYYEQYF.

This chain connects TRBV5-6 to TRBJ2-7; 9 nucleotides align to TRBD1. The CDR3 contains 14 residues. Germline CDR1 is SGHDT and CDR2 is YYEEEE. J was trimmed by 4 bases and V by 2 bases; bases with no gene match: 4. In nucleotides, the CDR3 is TGTGCCAGCAGCTTTTTCGGACAGGGGTACGAGCAGTACTTC. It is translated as CASSFFGQGYEQYF.

The CDR3 sequence is CASSLTRLTPSEQYF. The CDR3 nucleotides are TGTGCCAGCAGCTTGACTAGACTTACCCCCTCCGAGCAGTACTTC. This sequence joins TRBV7-2 and TRBJ2-7; D may be TRBD2 (6 bases). Trimming removed 3 bases from V and 6 bases from J, with 18 bases in between. CDR3 length: 15 residues. Germline V gene sequence: CDR1 SGHTA, CDR2 FQGNSA.

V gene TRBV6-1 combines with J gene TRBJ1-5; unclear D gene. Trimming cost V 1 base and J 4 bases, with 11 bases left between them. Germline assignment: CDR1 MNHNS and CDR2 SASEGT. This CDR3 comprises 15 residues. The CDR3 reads CASSEVVTPNQPQHF. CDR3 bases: TGTGCCAGCAGTGAAGTGGTCACACCTAATCAGCCCCAGCATTTT.

CDR3 in amino acids: CASRAADRDFNGYTF. The CDR3 DNA is TGTGCCAGCAGGGCTGCCGACAGGGACTTCAATGGCTACACCTTC. The chain is built from TRBV27 and TRBJ1-2, with 7 positions matching TRBD1. This CDR3 comprises 15 residues. V shed 6 bases and J 6 bases; nucleotides not matched to a gene: 13. Germline V lookup: CDR1 MNHEY, CDR2 SMNVEV (reference sequence).

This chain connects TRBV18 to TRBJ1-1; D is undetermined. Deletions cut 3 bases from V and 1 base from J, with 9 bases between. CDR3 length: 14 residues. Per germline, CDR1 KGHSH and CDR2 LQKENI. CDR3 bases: TGTGCCAGCTCACCTCGGGGTAAGAACACTGAAGCTTTCTTT. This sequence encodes CASSPRGKNTEAFF.

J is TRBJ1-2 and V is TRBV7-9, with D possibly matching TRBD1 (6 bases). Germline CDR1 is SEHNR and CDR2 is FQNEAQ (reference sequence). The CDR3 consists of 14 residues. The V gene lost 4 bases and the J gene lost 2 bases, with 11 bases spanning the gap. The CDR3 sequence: CASSSGQANYGYTF. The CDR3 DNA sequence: TGTGCCAGCAGCTCGGGACAAGCGAACTATGGCTACACCTTC.

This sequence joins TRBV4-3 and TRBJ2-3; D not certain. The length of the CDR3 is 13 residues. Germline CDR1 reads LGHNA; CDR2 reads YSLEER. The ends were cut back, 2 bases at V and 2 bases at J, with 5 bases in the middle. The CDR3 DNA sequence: TGCGCCAGCAGCCAATATACCACAGATACGCAGTATTTT. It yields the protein CASSQYTTDTQYF.

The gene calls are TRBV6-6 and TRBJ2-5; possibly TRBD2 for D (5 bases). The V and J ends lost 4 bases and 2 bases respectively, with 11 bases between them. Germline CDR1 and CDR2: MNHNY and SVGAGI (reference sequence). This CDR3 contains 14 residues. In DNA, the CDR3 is TGTGCCAGCAGTTCGTTGGGAGCGCAAGAGACCCAGTACTTC. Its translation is CASSSLGAQETQYF.

The CDR3 DNA reads TGTGCCAGCAGCGTAGCGATAGCGGGGGGTGCCGGGGAGCTGTTTTTT. Its protein product is CASSVAIAGGAGELFF. The chain combines TRBV9 with TRBJ2-2; 10 bases match TRBD2. This CDR3 is built from 16 residues. Per the germline V gene, CDR1 is SGDLS and CDR2 is YYNGEE. The ends lost 0 bases at V and 6 bases at J; junction bases unmatched: 5.

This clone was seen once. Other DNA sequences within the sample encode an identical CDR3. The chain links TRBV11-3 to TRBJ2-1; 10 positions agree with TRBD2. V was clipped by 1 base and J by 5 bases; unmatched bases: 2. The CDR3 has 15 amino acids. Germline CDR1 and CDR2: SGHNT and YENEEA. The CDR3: CASSLGTSGNNEQFF. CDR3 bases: TGTGCCAGCAGCTTAGGGACTAGCGGAAACAATGAGCAGTTCTTC.

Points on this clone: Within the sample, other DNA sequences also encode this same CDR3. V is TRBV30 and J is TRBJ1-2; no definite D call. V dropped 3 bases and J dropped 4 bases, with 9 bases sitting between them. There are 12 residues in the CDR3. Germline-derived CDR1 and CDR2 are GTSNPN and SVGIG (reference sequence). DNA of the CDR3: TGTGCCTGGAGCCTCCCTGGCTATGGCTACACCTTC. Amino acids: CAWSLPGYGYTF.

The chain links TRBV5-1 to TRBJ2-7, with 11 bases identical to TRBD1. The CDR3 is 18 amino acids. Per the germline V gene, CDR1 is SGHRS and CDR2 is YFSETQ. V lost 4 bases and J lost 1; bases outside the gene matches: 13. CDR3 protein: CASSARTGGAEGSYEQYF. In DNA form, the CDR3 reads TGCGCCAGCAGCGCCCGGACAGGGGGCGCAGAGGGTTCCTACGAGCAGTACTTC. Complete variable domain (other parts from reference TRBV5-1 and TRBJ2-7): KAGVTQTPRYLIKTRGQQVTLSCSPISGHRSVSWYQQTPGQGLQFLFEYFSETQRNKGNFPGRFSGRQFSNSRSEMNVSTLELGDSALYLCASSARTGGAEGSYEQYFGPGTRLTVT.

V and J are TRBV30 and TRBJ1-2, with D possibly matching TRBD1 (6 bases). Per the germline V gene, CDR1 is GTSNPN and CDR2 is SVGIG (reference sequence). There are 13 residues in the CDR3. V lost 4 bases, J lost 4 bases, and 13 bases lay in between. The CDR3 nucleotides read TGTGCCTGGAAAATGACAGGCCGCTATGGCTACACCTTC. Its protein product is CAWKMTGRYGYTF.

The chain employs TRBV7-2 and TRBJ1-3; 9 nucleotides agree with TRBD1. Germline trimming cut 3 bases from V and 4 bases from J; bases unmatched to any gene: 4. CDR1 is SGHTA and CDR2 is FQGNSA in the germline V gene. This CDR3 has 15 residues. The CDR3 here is CASSLGTGLGNTIYF. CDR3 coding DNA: TGTGCCAGCAGCTTGGGGACAGGGTTGGGAAACACCATATATTTT.

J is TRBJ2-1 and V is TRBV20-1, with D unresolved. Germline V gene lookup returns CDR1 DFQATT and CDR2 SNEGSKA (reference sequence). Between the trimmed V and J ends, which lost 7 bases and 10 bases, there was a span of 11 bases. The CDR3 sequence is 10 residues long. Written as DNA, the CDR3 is TGCAGTGGCGGCAGGCCAGAGCAGTTCTTC. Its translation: CSGGRPEQFF.

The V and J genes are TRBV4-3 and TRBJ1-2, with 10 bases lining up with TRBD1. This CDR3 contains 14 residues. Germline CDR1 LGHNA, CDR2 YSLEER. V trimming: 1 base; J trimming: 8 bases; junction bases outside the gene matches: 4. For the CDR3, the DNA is TGCGCCAGCAGCCAAGGACAGGGGGCGGAAGGCTACACCTTC. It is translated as CASSQGQGAEGYTF.

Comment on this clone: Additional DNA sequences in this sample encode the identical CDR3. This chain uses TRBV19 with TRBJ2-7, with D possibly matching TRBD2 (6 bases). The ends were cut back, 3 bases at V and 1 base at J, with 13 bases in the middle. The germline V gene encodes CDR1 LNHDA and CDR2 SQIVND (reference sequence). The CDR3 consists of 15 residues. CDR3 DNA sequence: TGTGCCAGTAGTATTGGCGGGACGGCTTCCTACGAGCAGTACTTC. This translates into CASSIGGTASYEQYF.